This entry lists 18 T cell receptor beta chains sequenced from one sample in a study of cytomegalovirus exposure and HLA in healthy donors. In the PCR, 60 Vbeta and 13 Jbeta primers were used. Sequencing was performed with immunoSEQ multiplex PCR; in TCRdb, only in-frame clones are kept and a portion is missing. The sample includes about 130,000 clones. The sample was PBMCs. Every receptor here comes from a man aged 25-40 years in good health and CMV-seronegative.

The chain combines TRBV14 with TRBJ2-1, with D possibly being TRBD2 (5 bases). The germline CDR1 and CDR2 sequences are SGHDN and FVKESK. Trimming shortened V by 4 bases and J by 6 bases, and 16 bases separated the two germline ends. This CDR3 spans 15 amino acids. CDR3 sequence reads: CASSRPFPSSNEQFF. In nucleotides, the CDR3 is TGTGCCAGCAGCCGACCGTTCCCTAGCTCCAATGAGCAGTTCTTC.

V gene TRBV4-2 combines with J gene TRBJ2-2; 13 nucleotides agree with TRBD2. This CDR3 contains 19 residues. Germline V lookup: CDR1 LGHNA, CDR2 YNFKEQ. Losses at the gene ends were 5 bases for V and 0 bases for J; bases not matched to a gene: 9. The CDR3 is CASSSIPGTSGTNTGELFF. The CDR3 nucleotides are TGTGCCAGCAGCTCTATCCCCGGGACTAGCGGGACGAACACCGGGGAGCTGTTTTTT.

This sequence joins TRBV7-2 and TRBJ2-3; possible D gene TRBD1, 6 bases. V was cut by 1 base and J by 6 bases, with 11 bases left in between. The CDR3 sequence is 14 residues long. Germline CDR1 SGHTA, CDR2 FQGNSA. The DNA of the CDR3 is TGTGCCAGCAGCTTAGACACAGGGCCCGATACGCAGTATTTT. Residues: CASSLDTGPDTQYF.

The rearrangement links TRBV6-5 to TRBJ1-6; possible D gene TRBD1, 6 bases. V lost 6 bases and J 3 bases, leaving 6 bases between the germline ends. There are 13 residues in the CDR3. Looked up from germline, CDR1 is MNHEY and CDR2 is SVGAGI. The CDR3: CASRQGYNSPLHF. As DNA, the CDR3 is TGTGCCAGCAGACAGGGCTATAATTCACCCCTCCACTTT.

The chain is built from TRBV7-9 and TRBJ2-3; the D gene is possibly TRBD1 (6 bases). There are 15 residues in the CDR3. Germline V CDR1 and CDR2: SEHNR, FQNEAQ (reference sequence). V was pared by 5 bases and J by 6 bases, with 18 bases between. The CDR3 DNA follows: TGTGCCAGCAGCCGGGCAGGGGTTAGCCGGGATACGCAGTATTTT. Residues: CASSRAGVSRDTQYF.

The CDR3 DNA is TGTGCCAGCAGTTTGGCTAGCGGGAGTATGTACACCGGGGAGCTGTTTTTT. Translating it yields CASSLASGSMYTGELFF. V gene TRBV28 combines with J gene TRBJ2-2; 10 nucleotides align to TRBD2. CDR1 and CDR2 (germline): MDHEN, SYDVKM. The ends lost 3 bases at V and 3 bases at J; junction bases unmatched: 7. This CDR3 is 17 amino acids long. The complete variable domain, with remaining parts taken from reference TRBV28 and TRBJ2-2, reads DVKVTQSSRYLVKRTGEKVFLECVQDMDHENMFWYRQDPGLGLRLIYFSYDVKMKEKGDIPEGYSVSREKKERFSLILESASTNQTSMYLCASSLASGSMYTGELFFGEGSRLTVL.

The chain recombines TRBV6-6 with TRBJ2-5; 7 bases agree with TRBD2. The CDR3 spans 14 residues. From germline, CDR1 is MNHNY and CDR2 SVGAGI (reference sequence). Trimming removed 3 bases from V and 4 bases from J; junction bases left unmatched: 5. The CDR3 reads CASSYGLGRETQYF. CDR3 coding DNA: TGTGCCAGCAGTTATGGACTAGGGAGAGAGACCCAGTACTTC.

The chain combines TRBV5-1 with TRBJ2-1; no definite D call. CDR1 is SGHRS and CDR2 is YFSETQ in the germline V gene. V dropped 2 bases and J dropped 6 bases, with 6 bases sitting between them. The CDR3 contains 12 residues. The CDR3 DNA sequence: TGCGCCAGCAGCTTATACAGCAATGAGCAGTTCTTC. Its translation is CASSLYSNEQFF.

The chain links TRBV29-1 to TRBJ2-5; D not certain. Germline CDR1 and CDR2: SQVTM and ANQGSEA. The CDR3 runs to 10 residues. Trimming left V 6 bases short and J 2 bases short, with 4 bases between. CDR3 in amino acids: CSVGQETQYF. CDR3 nucleotide sequence: TGCAGCGTCGGTCAAGAGACCCAGTACTTC.

This chain links TRBV28 with TRBJ2-1; 14 nucleotides align to TRBD2. The CDR3 loop spans 15 amino acids. Per germline, CDR1 MDHEN and CDR2 SYDVKM. V gave up 9 bases and J gave up 8 bases; unmatched junction bases: 9. CDR3 protein: CASLGGTSGSYEQFF. The CDR3 bases are TGTGCCAGTCTGGGTGGGACTAGCGGGAGCTATGAGCAGTTCTTC.

The CDR3 DNA reads as TGCGCCAGCAGCCAAGATAACCTACCATCCTACAATGAGCAGTTCTTC. Its translation: CASSQDNLPSYNEQFF. The rearrangement links TRBV4-1 to TRBJ2-1, with D unclear. CDR1 is MGHRA, CDR2 YSYEKL, per germline. This CDR3 spans 16 amino acids. V dropped 0 bases and J dropped 1 base, with 10 bases sitting between them.

V gene TRBV5-4 combines with J gene TRBJ1-2, with D possibly being TRBD1 (6 bases). The germline CDR1 and CDR2 sequences are SGHNT and YYREEE (reference sequence). V lost 4 bases and J 7 bases, leaving 11 bases between the germline ends. The CDR3 is 12 residues long. The chain's CDR3 is CASSAQGPGYTF. The CDR3 DNA follows: TGTGCCAGCAGCGCACAGGGCCCTGGCTACACCTTC.

The V call is TRBV10-3, the J call TRBJ2-3; 7 bases are a match to TRBD2. V shed 11 bases and J 6 bases; nucleotides not matched to a gene: 17. Germline CDR1 ENHRY, CDR2 SYGVKD. The CDR3 is 15 amino acids. DNA of the CDR3: TGTGCCTCCTCCCCGGAGCGGGAATTCTCGGATACGCAGTATTTT. As protein: CASSPEREFSDTQYF.

The gene calls are TRBV15 and TRBJ2-6; 7 nucleotides match TRBD2. Germline trimming cut 0 bases from V and 3 bases from J; bases unmatched to any gene: 2. The CDR3 is 16 amino acids. CDR1 is LNHNV and CDR2 is YYDKDF in the germline V gene (reference sequence). The CDR3 loop reads CATSREGGYGANVLTF. In DNA, the CDR3 is TGTGCCACCAGCAGAGAGGGGGGGTATGGGGCCAACGTCCTGACTTTC.

The chain joins TRBV29-1 to TRBJ2-1; D perhaps matches TRBD2 (7 bases). The CDR3 consists of 13 residues. Germline loops: CDR1 SQVTM, CDR2 ANQGSEA. V was pared by 4 bases and J by 3 bases, with 10 bases between. CDR3 sequence reads: CSVGGGGYNEQFF. CDR3 DNA sequence: TGCAGCGTTGGCGGGGGCGGCTACAATGAGCAGTTCTTC.

V gene TRBV5-1 combines with J gene TRBJ2-1; D unclear. The ends were cut back, 0 bases at V and 5 bases at J, with 9 bases in the middle. The germline V gene encodes CDR1 SGHRS and CDR2 YFSETQ. The CDR3 covers 14 residues. CDR3: CASSLGPEDNEQFF. CDR3 DNA sequence: TGCGCCAGCAGCTTGGGGCCAGAAGACAATGAGCAGTTCTTC.

V and J are TRBV7-9 and TRBJ2-7; a possible D gene is TRBD2 (6 bases). Germline V lookup: CDR1 SEHNR, CDR2 FQNEAQ (reference sequence). V gave up 6 bases and J gave up 2 bases, with 14 bases separating them. The CDR3 has 14 residues. CDR3 DNA sequence: TGTGCCAGCAGTCTGGGGGACTCCGCCTACGAGCAGTACTTC. This sequence encodes CASSLGDSAYEQYF. The full variable domain, in which reference TRBV7-9 and TRBJ2-7 provide the parts outside the CDR3, is DTGVSQNPRHKITKRGQNVTFRCDPISEHNRLYWYRQTLGQGPEFLTYFQNEAQLEKSRLLSDRFSAERPKGSFSTLEIQRTEQGDSAMYLCASSLGDSAYEQYFGPGTRLTVT.

The chain joins TRBV7-8 to TRBJ2-7, with D unresolved. CDR3 size: 14 residues. Trimming removed 2 bases from V and 3 bases from J, with 11 bases in between. In germline, CDR1 is SGHVS, CDR2 FQNEAQ. The CDR3 here is CASSLKANLYEQYF. CDR3 sequence (DNA): TGTGCCAGCAGCTTAAAAGCTAACCTCTACGAGCAGTACTTC. The complete variable domain, with remaining parts taken from reference TRBV7-8 and TRBJ2-7, reads GAGVSQSPRYKVAKRGQDVALRCDPISGHVSLFWYQQALGQGPEFLTYFQNEAQLDKSGLPSDRFFAERPEGSVSTLKIQRTQQEDSAVYLCASSLKANLYEQYFGPGTRLTVT.